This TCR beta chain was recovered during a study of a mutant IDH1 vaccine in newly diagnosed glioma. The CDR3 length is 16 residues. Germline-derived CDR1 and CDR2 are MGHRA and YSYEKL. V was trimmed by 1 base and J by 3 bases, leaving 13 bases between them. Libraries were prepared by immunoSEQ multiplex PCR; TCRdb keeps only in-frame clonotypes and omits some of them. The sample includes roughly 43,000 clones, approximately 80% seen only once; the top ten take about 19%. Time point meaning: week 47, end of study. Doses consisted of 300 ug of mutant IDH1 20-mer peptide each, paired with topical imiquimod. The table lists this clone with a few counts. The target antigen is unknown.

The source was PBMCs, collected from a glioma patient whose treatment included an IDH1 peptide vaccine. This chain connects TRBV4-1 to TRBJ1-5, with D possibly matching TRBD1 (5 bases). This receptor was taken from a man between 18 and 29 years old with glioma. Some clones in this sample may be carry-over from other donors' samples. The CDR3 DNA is TGCGCCAGCAGCCAAGCGGCAGGGTCACTCAATCAGCCCCAGCATTTT. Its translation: CASSQAAGSLNQPQHF.